Below are 29 T cell receptor beta chains sequenced from a single sample in a study of identical twins. TCRdb recomputed calls from the 5' RACE reads with MiXCR, one row per CDR3 protein. The data show about 520,000 distinct CDR3 sequences, 22% seen once. The same sample was also studied in work on T cells expressing NK-cell markers.

The material sequenced was CD4+ T cells sorted from blood. The receptors originated from a woman younger than 30 in good health.

This clonotype has a count of ten or more. V usage is TRBV4-3 and J usage is TRBJ2-3; D gene ambiguous. Germline V gene lookup returns CDR1 LGHNA and CDR2 YSLEER. This CDR3 contains 14 residues. The V gene lost 0 bases and the J gene lost 6 bases, with 10 bases spanning the gap. DNA for the CDR3: TGCGCCAGCAGCCAAGACGTCGGCCGGGATACGCAGTATTTT. Translation: CASSQDVGRDTQYF.

This clonotype was seen at least ten times. The chain links TRBV20-1 to TRBJ2-3; D is perhaps TRBD2 (7 bases). The V end was cut by 3 bases, the J end by 1 base, with 17 bases between. The CDR3 extends over 16 amino acids. Per germline, CDR1 DFQATT and CDR2 SNEGSKA (reference sequence). The CDR3 nucleotides read TGCAGTGCTAGTACGTGGGGGGGCGCGGGCACAGATACGCAGTATTTT. Translated: CSASTWGGAGTDTQYF.

This clonotype was counted between two and nine times. The V and J genes are TRBV7-2 and TRBJ2-7; TRBD2 agrees at 13 bases. J was trimmed by 2 bases and V by 0 bases; bases with no gene match: 10. CDR3 length: 19 residues. Germline CDR1 and CDR2: SGHTA and FQGNSA. CDR3 sequence reads: CASSLAARLAGGPPYEQYF. CDR3 nucleotides: TGTGCCAGCAGCTTAGCAGCCCGACTAGCGGGAGGCCCTCCCTACGAGCAGTACTTC. Full variable domain (rest looked up from reference TRBV7-2 and TRBJ2-7): GAGVSQSPSNKVTEKGKDVELRCDPISGHTALYWYRQSLGQGLEFLIYFQGNSAPDKSGLPSDRFSAERTGGSVSTLTIQRTQQEDSAVYLCASSLAARLAGGPPYEQYFGPGTRLTVT.

The chain recombines TRBV6-1 with TRBJ2-1; TRBD2 matches 8 bases. V gave up 2 bases and J gave up 7 bases; unmatched junction bases: 13. Per the germline V gene, CDR1 is MNHNS and CDR2 is SASEGT. CDR3 length: 17 amino acids. The CDR3 region has the DNA TGTGCCAGCAGTGAACGGCCCCTGACGGGGGGGCCGAATGAGCAGTTCTTC. Its protein is CASSERPLTGGPNEQFF.

This clonotype was found a few times. The chain carries TRBV10-3 and TRBJ2-5; D might be TRBD1 or TRBD2, each matching 5 bases. V lost 6 bases, J lost 3 bases, and 8 bases lay in between. This CDR3 has 12 amino acids. Looked up from germline, CDR1 is ENHRY and CDR2 is SYGVKD. The CDR3 sequence is CAISRDEETQYF. In DNA, the CDR3 is TGTGCCATCAGCCGGGACGAAGAGACCCAGTACTTC.

The chain links TRBV29-1 to TRBJ1-2; possibly TRBD1 for D (6 bases). This CDR3 has 11 residues. The V and J ends lost 4 bases and 9 bases respectively, with 12 bases between them. Germline CDR1 and CDR2: SQVTM and ANQGSEA. The CDR3 DNA follows: TGCAGCGTTGGCAGGGGCGATAGCTACACCTTC. It specifies CSVGRGDSYTF.

This clonotype was seen a few times. The chain combines TRBV5-1 with TRBJ2-7; 11 nucleotides match TRBD1. Germline values: CDR1 SGHRS, CDR2 YFSETQ. V lost 4 bases to trimming and J lost 6 bases; unmatched junction nucleotides: 6. This CDR3 region has 14 residues. The DNA of the CDR3 is TGCGCCAGCAGCCCCCGGACAGGGGGCACCGAGCAGTACTTC. Translated, it gives CASSPRTGGTEQYF.

V gene TRBV11-1 combines with J gene TRBJ2-1; 10 positions match TRBD2. J lost 10 bases, V lost 4 bases, and 19 bases had no gene match. CDR1 and CDR2 from the germline V gene are SGHAT and FQDESV (reference sequence). The CDR3 sequence is 18 residues long. The CDR3 DNA follows: TGTGCCAGCAGCTCCTGGGATCAAGCGGGGGGGCCAGCTGGGGAGCAGTTCTTC. Translating it yields CASSSWDQAGGPAGEQFF.

This clonotype was recorded many times. The CDR3 protein is CASSRWRGGINEQYF. Here the CDR3 DNA reads TGTGCCAGCAGCAGGTGGCGGGGGGGCATAAACGAGCAGTACTTC. The genes are TRBV4-2 and TRBJ2-7, with 9 bases matching TRBD2. Looked up from germline, CDR1 is LGHNA and CDR2 is YNFKEQ. J was trimmed by 5 bases and V by 5 bases; bases with no gene match: 10. The CDR3 loop spans 15 amino acids.

The rearrangement links TRBV29-1 to TRBJ1-6; weak D call: TRBD1 (6 bases). V was shortened by 6 bases and J by 6 bases, with 12 bases between the two germline ends. This CDR3 spans 13 amino acids. Germline V gene data show CDR1 as SQVTM and CDR2 as ANQGSEA. The CDR3 region is CSVWEGGNSPLHF. CDR3 DNA: TGCAGCGTCTGGGAAGGGGGTAATTCACCCCTCCACTTT.

This clonotype appeared a few times. The rearrangement joins TRBV7-2 to TRBJ2-5, with D possibly TRBD1 on 6 matching bases. Trimming took off 5 bases at V and 4 bases at J, with 14 bases between the two ends. The CDR3 contains 14 residues. Germline CDR1 reads SGHTA; CDR2 reads FQGNSA. CDR3 loop: CASSARTGRETQYF. The CDR3 nucleotides read TGTGCCAGCAGCGCCCGAACAGGGCGAGAGACCCAGTACTTC.

This clonotype showed up just a few times. The chain employs TRBV20-1 and TRBJ1-6, with 8 bases matching TRBD1. Germline values: CDR1 DFQATT, CDR2 SNEGSKA (reference sequence). The ends lost 6 bases at V and 11 bases at J; junction bases unmatched: 15. This CDR3 contains 15 residues. Here the CDR3 reads CSAPKEGTGLTPLHF. In DNA form, the CDR3 reads TGCAGTGCCCCCAAAGAGGGGACAGGTCTGACACCCCTCCACTTT.

In this sample, this clonotype turned up a few times. The genes are TRBV5-4 and TRBJ2-7; 11 nucleotides agree with TRBD2. The germline CDR1 and CDR2 sequences are SGHNT and YYREEE (reference sequence). This CDR3 has 15 residues. V lost 4 bases, J lost 0 bases, and 3 bases stayed unmatched. CDR3 sequence reads: CASSPSGGLSYEQYF. As DNA, the CDR3 is TGTGCCAGCAGCCCTAGCGGGGGGCTCTCCTACGAGCAGTACTTC.

This chain joins TRBV27 and TRBJ2-4; D gene ambiguous. CDR3 length: 13 residues. Germline assignment: CDR1 MNHEY and CDR2 SMNVEV (reference sequence). V lost 3 bases and J lost 7, with 10 bases in between. CDR3 in DNA: TGTGCCAGCAGTTTTTTAGGGATGAACATTCAGTACTTC. It encodes CASSFLGMNIQYF.

J is TRBJ2-5 and V is TRBV4-1; a weak D match, TRBD2 (5 bases). Germline assignment: CDR1 MGHRA and CDR2 YSYEKL. The CDR3 contains 13 residues. The ends were cut back, 4 bases at V and 2 bases at J, with 8 bases in the middle. The DNA of the CDR3 is TGCGCCAGCAGCCGGAGGCCTCAAGAGACCCAGTACTTC. Translating it yields CASSRRPQETQYF.

This clonotype was picked up a small number of times. V gene TRBV20-1 combines with J gene TRBJ1-5; TRBD1 aligns across 9 bases. CDR1 DFQATT and CDR2 SNEGSKA come from the germline V gene (reference sequence). Losses at the gene ends were 6 bases for V and 6 bases for J; bases not matched to a gene: 12. This CDR3 is 15 amino acids long. CDR3 DNA sequence: TGCAGTGCGTCCACAGGGGGCTTGAGGGCTCAGCCCCAGCATTTT. This codes for CSASTGGLRAQPQHF.

This clonotype came up many times. The chain combines TRBV20-1 with TRBJ1-2, with no clear D. V was cut by 4 bases and J by 4 bases, with 10 bases left in between. Germline V CDR1 and CDR2: DFQATT, SNEGSKA (reference sequence). This CDR3 is built from 12 residues. The CDR3 reads CSANEFSYGYTF. DNA of the CDR3: TGCAGTGCTAATGAATTTAGCTATGGCTACACCTTC.

CDR3 coding DNA: TGTGCCAGCAGCGTAGTGGGGGGCGCAGATACGCAGTATTTT. This gives the protein CASSVVGGADTQYF. The genes are TRBV9 and TRBJ2-3; D possibly matches TRBD1 or TRBD2 (6 bases each). V shed 0 bases and J shed 4 bases, with 9 bases lying between them. Germline values: CDR1 SGDLS, CDR2 YYNGEE. The CDR3 totals 14 residues.

This clonotype has ten or more counts. This rearrangement joins TRBV20-1 to TRBJ1-6; TRBD1 might be the D (6 bases). V was clipped by 6 bases and J by 15 bases, with 15 bases between them. The CDR3 is 11 residues long. Germline V lookup: CDR1 DFQATT, CDR2 SNEGSKA (reference sequence). CDR3 amino acids: CSATLRGFLHF. The CDR3 coding sequence is TGCAGTGCCACTCTCAGGGGCTTCCTCCACTTT.

This clonotype was found once. This chain links TRBV4-1 with TRBJ2-1, with TRBD1 matching over 8 bases. Looked up from germline, CDR1 is MGHRA and CDR2 is YSYEKL. This CDR3 is built from 15 residues. With V trimmed by 4 bases and J by 5 bases, 7 bases remained unmatched. CDR3 nucleotide sequence: TGCGCCAGCAGCCCTACCGGGACAGGAAACAATGAGCAGTTCTTC. It specifies CASSPTGTGNNEQFF.

J is TRBJ2-7 and V is TRBV7-2; 9 positions match TRBD1. The CDR3 sequence is 16 residues long. The germline V gene encodes CDR1 SGHTA and CDR2 FQGNSA. V trimming: 2 bases; J trimming: 5 bases; junction bases outside the gene matches: 10. CDR3 sequence reads: CASSLWGGGQGHEQYF. The CDR3 DNA reads TGTGCCAGCAGCTTATGGGGCGGGGGACAGGGACACGAGCAGTACTTC.

V gene TRBV7-6 combines with J gene TRBJ2-3; D uncertain. CDR1 SGHVS and CDR2 FNYEAQ come from the germline V gene. The CDR3 length is 15 residues. V lost 3 bases and J lost 0, with 10 bases in between. The CDR3, as DNA: TGTGCCAGCAGCTTCACCCTACACAGCACAGATACGCAGTATTTT. Translation: CASSFTLHSTDTQYF.

V gene TRBV5-5 combines with J gene TRBJ2-1, with unresolved D. With 7 bases removed from V and 5 bases from J, the gap between germline ends came to 10 bases. Germline V gene sequence: CDR1 SGHKS, CDR2 YYEKEE (reference sequence). This CDR3 comprises 12 residues. CDR3 amino acids: CASALVHNEQFF. The CDR3 region has the DNA TGTGCCAGCGCTTTGGTTCACAATGAGCAGTTCTTC.

This clonotype came up many times. The chain employs TRBV15 and TRBJ2-1; 8 bases agree with TRBD2. CDR3 length: 16 amino acids. Germline assignment: CDR1 LNHNV and CDR2 YYDKDF (reference sequence). V lost 1 base, J lost 2 bases, and 4 bases stayed unmatched. CDR3 amino acids: CATSRGAGGAYNEQFF. Written as DNA, the CDR3 is TGTGCCACCAGCAGAGGGGCCGGGGGGGCCTACAATGAGCAGTTCTTC.

This clonotype has a handful of counts. This chain uses TRBV6-1 with TRBJ2-3; 10 bases map to TRBD2. After removal of 7 bases from V and 4 bases from J, the junction contained 2 bases not matched to a gene. In germline, CDR1 is MNHNS, CDR2 SASEGT. This CDR3 is built from 13 residues. The CDR3 DNA reads as TGTGCCAGCATGCTAGCGGGAGCAGATACGCAGTATTTT. It yields the protein CASMLAGADTQYF.

Many counts were recorded for this clonotype. The gene calls are TRBV12-3 or TRBV12-4 and TRBJ2-3; no firm D call. The CDR3 extends over 12 amino acids. V dropped 5 bases and J dropped 5 bases, with 8 bases sitting between them. The CDR3 DNA follows: TGTGCCAGCAGTCCCGGTCTAGATACGCAGTATTTT. Translating it yields CASSPGLDTQYF.

The rearrangement joins TRBV6-1 to TRBJ1-5; D remains unclear. This CDR3 has 15 residues. Germline V gene sequence: CDR1 MNHNS, CDR2 SASEGT. Trimming took off 7 bases at V and 6 bases at J, with 19 bases between the two ends. The CDR3 sequence is CASKRAPQASQPQHF. The CDR3 DNA reads as TGTGCCAGCAAACGGGCCCCCCAGGCCTCTCAGCCCCAGCATTTT.

The chain links TRBV20-1 to TRBJ2-1, with D unclear. CDR3 length: 13 amino acids. Trimming cost V 4 bases and J 9 bases, with 16 bases left between them. Germline CDR1 DFQATT, CDR2 SNEGSKA (reference sequence). CDR3 residues: CSAKTSRDFEQFF. CDR3 nucleotide sequence: TGCAGTGCTAAAACGTCTAGGGATTTTGAGCAGTTCTTC.

The J gene is TRBJ2-7, the V gene TRBV29-1; possibly TRBD2 for D (5 bases). This CDR3 comprises 13 residues. CDR1 is SQVTM, CDR2 ANQGSEA, per germline. Trimming stripped 7 bases from V and 9 bases from J, with 22 bases between. For the CDR3, the DNA is TGCAGCGACCAGCCGCGGACTGCCCGGGGGCAGTACTTC. Its protein product is CSDQPRTARGQYF.